A selection of T cell receptor beta chains follows, all from one sample in a study of blood T cell repertoires in COVID-19. Using immunoSEQ multiplex PCR, the repertoire was profiled, and TCRdb retains in-frame clones only, with some absent. In the table there are approximately 190,000 clones, 82% of which are singletons. Input material: peripheral blood. The receptors shown here come from a woman aged 60 to 75 with COVID-19, enrolled during active disease. Each CDR3 is given without its conserved first and last residue. Size tells how often a clone was seen (once, few, many) or the class of an expanded clone, and some rows leave it out.

v_call: TRBV9; j_call: TRBJ2-5; clone_size: -; cdr3_aa: ASSVGGQGRETQY
v_call: TRBV11-2; j_call: TRBJ1-3; clone_size: -; cdr3_aa: ASSLTDSSGNTIY
v_call: TRBV6-2/TRBV6-3; j_call: TRBJ2-2; clone_size: -; cdr3_aa: ASSLLRHSGELF
v_call: TRBV4-1; j_call: TRBJ1-4; clone_size: -; cdr3_aa: ASSQESRFSSEKLF
v_call: TRBV28; j_call: TRBJ1-2; clone_size: -; cdr3_aa: ASSLYTQATYGYT
v_call: TRBV5-4; j_call: TRBJ1-1; clone_size: -; cdr3_aa: ASSPSEGRTEAF
v_call: TRBV19; j_call: TRBJ2-2; clone_size: -; cdr3_aa: ASSIYLNTGFGTGELF
v_call: TRBV7-3; j_call: TRBJ2-5; clone_size: -; cdr3_aa: ASSVDPPGTQY
v_call: TRBV6-6; j_call: TRBJ1-3; clone_size: -; cdr3_aa: AALGRVSGNTIY
v_call: TRBV7-2; j_call: TRBJ1-5; clone_size: -; cdr3_aa: ASSSVTGGNQPQH
v_call: TRBV5-4; j_call: TRBJ2-7; clone_size: few; cdr3_aa: ASSPGTLSYEQY
v_call: TRBV7-2; j_call: TRBJ2-5; clone_size: -; cdr3_aa: ASSLWTSGTKETQY
v_call: TRBV2; j_call: TRBJ2-7; clone_size: -; cdr3_aa: ASRVGTVPYEQY
v_call: TRBV7-8; j_call: TRBJ2-2; clone_size: -; cdr3_aa: ASRPRVNTGELF
v_call: TRBV29-1; j_call: TRBJ2-7; clone_size: -; cdr3_aa: SVSWLAGYEQY
v_call: TRBV12-3/TRBV12-4; j_call: TRBJ1-1; clone_size: -; cdr3_aa: ASSLKGTEAF
v_call: TRBV28; j_call: TRBJ1-2; clone_size: -; cdr3_aa: ASTDREAGGYT
v_call: TRBV5-1; j_call: TRBJ2-3; clone_size: -; cdr3_aa: ASSLARGGVSDTQY
v_call: TRBV7-8; j_call: TRBJ1-5; clone_size: once; cdr3_aa: ASSPATGDQPQH
v_call: TRBV6-6; j_call: TRBJ2-1; clone_size: -; cdr3_aa: ASSRNLPGTGGYNEQF
v_call: TRBV28; j_call: TRBJ1-4; clone_size: -; cdr3_aa: ASSSGTVNEKLF
v_call: TRBV5-4; j_call: TRBJ1-4; clone_size: -; cdr3_aa: ASSFAGNSPTNEKLF
v_call: TRBV5-1; j_call: TRBJ2-5; clone_size: -; cdr3_aa: ASSPPQLGVNQETQY
v_call: TRBV28; j_call: TRBJ2-7; clone_size: once; cdr3_aa: ASRKSGPAYEQY
v_call: TRBV18; j_call: TRBJ1-5; clone_size: -; cdr3_aa: ASSLGQGKQPQH
v_call: TRBV18; j_call: TRBJ1-1; clone_size: -; cdr3_aa: ASSPSSTEAF
v_call: TRBV30; j_call: TRBJ2-3; clone_size: -; cdr3_aa: AWSVDRGGSSTDTQY
v_call: TRBV18; j_call: TRBJ2-2; clone_size: -; cdr3_aa: ASSLSPRGTRHTGELF
v_call: TRBV27; j_call: TRBJ2-1; clone_size: -; cdr3_aa: ASSFLAGGPGNEQF
v_call: TRBV6-6; j_call: TRBJ1-5; clone_size: -; cdr3_aa: ASSSGGQPQH
v_call: TRBV27; j_call: TRBJ2-3; clone_size: -; cdr3_aa: ASSIAGASTDTQY
v_call: TRBV7-8; j_call: TRBJ1-1; clone_size: -; cdr3_aa: ASSLRTGMGTEAF
v_call: TRBV28; j_call: TRBJ1-6; clone_size: -; cdr3_aa: ASSPLGGDHSPLH
v_call: TRBV6-5; j_call: TRBJ2-5; clone_size: -; cdr3_aa: ASRDGTGQETQY
v_call: TRBV7-9; j_call: TRBJ2-1; clone_size: few; cdr3_aa: ASSFIAGGSYNEQF
v_call: TRBV28; j_call: TRBJ1-2; clone_size: -; cdr3_aa: ASSLFGTGEGGYT
v_call: TRBV28; j_call: TRBJ1-2; clone_size: -; cdr3_aa: ASCRGLWNYGYT
v_call: TRBV5-1; j_call: TRBJ1-2; clone_size: -; cdr3_aa: ASSLGTAGANYGYT
v_call: TRBV25-1; j_call: TRBJ1-1; clone_size: -; cdr3_aa: ASRPKQGAGIGNTEAF
v_call: TRBV4-1; j_call: TRBJ1-2; clone_size: -; cdr3_aa: ASSLDRVGGYT
v_call: TRBV6-6; j_call: TRBJ2-3; clone_size: once; cdr3_aa: ASSYSRTRAADTQY
v_call: TRBV6-2/TRBV6-3; j_call: TRBJ1-5; clone_size: few; cdr3_aa: ASSRWDSEPQH
v_call: TRBV3-1/TRBV3-2; j_call: TRBJ2-7; clone_size: -; cdr3_aa: ASSPTSGRAGEQY
v_call: TRBV7-6; j_call: TRBJ1-3; clone_size: -; cdr3_aa: ASSMTGNSGNTIY